Detailed here is one TCR beta chain. Its specificity is not known. These data belong to a study of Tregs in tolerant kidney transplant recipients. CDR3 size: 15 residues. Germline V gene sequence: CDR1 LNHDA, CDR2 SQIVND (reference sequence). The V and J ends lost 9 bases and 2 bases, in that order; junction bases with no gene match: 12. Unstimulated Tregs (CD4+CD25+CD127-) and CD4+CD25- non-Tregs were sorted from PBMCs. This table comes from immunoSEQ multiplex PCR, and its TCRdb copy is limited to in-frame clones, with some not included. The sample has 50,000 to 75,000 clones, 80% to 90% seen once. Overall study results and limits: Tregs expanded with activated donor B cells seemed most donor-specific.

The source of this sequence is a human donor who received a combined kidney and bone marrow transplant. The sample here was Tregs from blood, taken before the transplant. V and J are TRBV19 and TRBJ2-5; 7 bases are shared with TRBD1. CDR3: CASSPLTGNQETQYF. The CDR3, as DNA: TGTGCCAGCTCCCCCTTGACAGGGAATCAAGAGACCCAGTACTTC.